A single sample is the source of the 23 T cell receptor beta chains below, sequenced in a study of cytomegalovirus exposure and HLA in healthy donors. Researchers ran the PCR with 60 Vbeta and 13 Jbeta primers. The method was immunoSEQ multiplex PCR; TCRdb's version includes in-frame clones alone and lacks a portion of them. The sample lists 100,000 to 150,000 clones; about two thirds were seen once. Sequencing used PBMCs. These receptors were obtained from a man aged 25-45 years in good health and CMV-seronegative.

V and J are TRBV28 and TRBJ1-1; the D gene is possibly TRBD1 (5 bases). Between the trimmed V and J ends, which lost 6 bases and 5 bases, there was a span of 13 bases. CDR3 length equals 13 residues. In germline, CDR1 is MDHEN, CDR2 SYDVKM. The CDR3 spells CASSPPGGTEAFF. In DNA, the CDR3 is TGTGCCAGCAGCCCTCCCGGGGGGACTGAAGCTTTCTTT.

This clone was seen once. The sample holds other DNA sequences that translate to the same CDR3. The chain links TRBV4-1 to TRBJ1-6; D is uncertain. The ends were cut back, 2 bases at V and 6 bases at J, with 8 bases in the middle. The CDR3 has 14 amino acids. Looked up from germline, CDR1 is MGHRA and CDR2 is YSYEKL. DNA of the CDR3: TGCGCCAGCAGCCAACGGCAGGTTAATTCACCCCTCCACTTT. Amino acids: CASSQRQVNSPLHF.

This clone was found once. At the DNA level, this CDR3 is encoded by other sequences in the same sample as well. V usage is TRBV5-1 and J usage is TRBJ2-1; D is possibly TRBD1 (6 bases). The germline V gene has CDR1 SGHRS and CDR2 YFSETQ. This CDR3 comprises 15 residues. Trimming removed 0 bases at V and 1 base at J, with 8 bases between. In DNA, the CDR3 is TGCGCCAGCAGCTTGGTCCAGGGGTCCTACAATGAGCAGTTCTTC. Its translation: CASSLVQGSYNEQFF. Full variable domain (outside the CDR3, taken from reference TRBV5-1 and TRBJ2-1): KAGVTQTPRYLIKTRGQQVTLSCSPISGHRSVSWYQQTPGQGLQFLFEYFSETQRNKGNFPGRFSGRQFSNSRSEMNVSTLELGDSALYLCASSLVQGSYNEQFFGPGTRLTVL.

J is TRBJ1-2 and V is TRBV6-1; D possibly corresponds to TRBD1 (5 bases). This CDR3 is built from 12 residues. CDR1 is MNHNS, CDR2 SASEGT, per germline. Trimming took 6 bases from V and 5 from J, leaving 10 bases between them. CDR3 residues: CASRNRGYGYTF. CDR3 sequence (DNA): TGTGCCAGCAGGAACCGGGGGTATGGCTACACCTTC.

The chain recombines TRBV18 with TRBJ2-2, with TRBD1 matching over 7 bases. The V segment lost 4 bases and the J segment 2 bases; nucleotides outside the gene matches: 4. CDR1 is KGHSH, CDR2 LQKENI, per germline. The CDR3 runs 15 residues. The CDR3 reads CASSQGQTNTGELFF. The CDR3, as DNA: TGTGCCAGCTCACAGGGACAGACAAACACCGGGGAGCTGTTTTTT.

This clone has only one observation. V gene TRBV19 combines with J gene TRBJ2-7; 12 nucleotides agree with TRBD1. This CDR3 has 13 residues. CDR1 is LNHDA and CDR2 is SQIVND in the germline V gene (reference sequence). V was clipped by 6 bases and J by 7 bases; unmatched bases: 4. CDR3 nucleotide sequence: TGTGCCAGTAGAGGGACAGGGGGCCTGGAGCAGTACTTC. Its protein product is CASRGTGGLEQYF.

The V gene is TRBV10-1, the J gene TRBJ2-5; tentatively, D is TRBD2 (6 bases). The CDR3 covers 14 residues. Germline loops: CDR1 WNHNN, CDR2 SYGVQD (reference sequence). V lost 2 bases and J lost 11, with 18 bases in between. This chain's CDR3 is CASSEGRDRREQYF. The CDR3 DNA reads as TGCGCCAGCAGTGAGGGCCGAGACCGGAGGGAGCAGTACTTC.

This clone has a single count. The chain employs TRBV30 and TRBJ2-2; a weak D match, TRBD2 (5 bases). Germline values: CDR1 GTSNPN, CDR2 SVGIG (reference sequence). Trimming pared 0 bases from V and 6 bases from J, leaving 8 bases between. This CDR3 region has 13 residues. This chain's CDR3 is CAWSVGGPGELFF. The CDR3 DNA reads as TGTGCCTGGAGTGTAGGAGGTCCCGGGGAGCTGTTTTTT.

DNA of the CDR3: TGTGCCAGTATAACAGGGTATTGGACCGGGGAGCTGTTTTTT. This gives the protein CASITGYWTGELFF. The V call is TRBV28, the J call TRBJ2-2; weak D call: TRBD1 (6 bases). Germline CDR1 reads MDHEN; CDR2 reads SYDVKM. The CDR3 length is 14 residues. V lost 9 bases, J lost 5 bases, and 16 bases lay in between.

This clone was recorded once. The chain couples TRBV6-6 to TRBJ2-5, with TRBD1 matching over 7 bases. V gave up 4 bases and J gave up 2 bases; unmatched junction bases: 7. Germline CDR1 reads MNHNY; CDR2 reads SVGAGI (reference sequence). The CDR3 extends over 15 amino acids. The CDR3 DNA reads as TGTGCCAGCAGTTTACAGGGGCTGGGTCAAGAGACCCAGTACTTC. Translation: CASSLQGLGQETQYF.

This clone was picked up a small number of times. J is TRBJ1-1 and V is TRBV7-9, with 7 bases aligning to TRBD1. This CDR3 spans 15 amino acids. V lost 5 bases and J lost 1; bases outside the gene matches: 7. The germline V gene has CDR1 SEHNR and CDR2 FQNEAQ (reference sequence). CDR3 loop: CASSRLYRGNTEAFF. The CDR3 DNA is TGTGCCAGCAGCCGTCTCTACAGGGGGAACACTGAAGCTTTCTTT.

The gene calls are TRBV6-5 and TRBJ2-3; 12 bases are shared with TRBD2. Germline assignment: CDR1 MNHEY and CDR2 SVGAGI. Trimming took 4 bases from V and 10 from J; bases not matched to a gene: 6. The CDR3 covers 14 residues. The CDR3 DNA follows: TGTGCCAGCAGTTCGACGACTAGCGGGAGCCCGCAGTATTTT. It codes for CASSSTTSGSPQYF.

This clone was observed once. The chain combines TRBV5-1 with TRBJ2-1; D might be TRBD1 (5 bases). Per germline, CDR1 SGHRS and CDR2 YFSETQ. This CDR3 comprises 12 residues. The V end was cut by 2 bases, the J end by 8 bases, with 8 bases between. CDR3 in DNA: TGCGCCAGCAGCTTCCAGGGTTATGAGCAGTTCTTC. Translating it yields CASSFQGYEQFF.

The genes are TRBV4-1 and TRBJ1-2; TRBD1 is a possible D gene (5 bases). V lost 0 bases, J lost 8 bases, and 19 bases lay in between. Germline V gene lookup returns CDR1 MGHRA and CDR2 YSYEKL. The CDR3 spans 16 residues. The CDR3 reads CASSQDSGTGAWGYTF. CDR3 coding DNA: TGCGCCAGCAGCCAAGATAGCGGGACGGGTGCTTGGGGCTACACCTTC.

J is TRBJ1-6 and V is TRBV6-1; 8 bases fit TRBD1. The CDR3 covers 15 residues. V lost 4 bases to trimming and J lost 7 bases; unmatched junction nucleotides: 6. CDR1 MNHNS and CDR2 SASEGT come from the germline V gene. As DNA, the CDR3 is TGTGCCAGCAGTGTTCAAACAGGGGGAAATTCACCCCTCCACTTT. This sequence encodes CASSVQTGGNSPLHF.

The rearrangement links TRBV4-3 to TRBJ2-5; D is possibly TRBD2 (5 bases). Trimming shortened V by 1 base and J by 0 bases, and 6 bases separated the two germline ends. Germline V gene sequence: CDR1 LGHNA, CDR2 YSLEER. The CDR3 is 14 residues long. The DNA for the CDR3 is TGCGCCAGCAGCCAAGCGGGGAACCAAGAGACCCAGTACTTC. This codes for CASSQAGNQETQYF.

The gene calls are TRBV4-3 and TRBJ2-5; TRBD2 matches at 9 bases. The length of the CDR3 is 17 residues. The ends lost 2 bases at V and 3 bases at J; junction bases unmatched: 10. Germline V CDR1 and CDR2: LGHNA, YSLEER. The CDR3 DNA follows: TGCGCCAGCAGCCAACGCATAGCGGGGGCCGGGGAAGAGACCCAGTACTTC. Translation: CASSQRIAGAGEETQYF.

The chain uses TRBV6-5 and TRBJ2-5; D possibly corresponds to TRBD2 (5 bases). The J call may not be correct, given that the DNA end is closer to TRBJ2-7. The CDR3 consists of 14 residues. Germline CDR1 and CDR2: MNHEY and SVGAGI. As DNA, the CDR3 is TGTGCCAGCAGCCCGGACTTGTGGTCCTACGAGCAGTACTTC. It encodes CASSPDLWSYEQYF.

The chain has TRBV11-2 and TRBJ1-3, with D uncertain. Germline V gene lookup returns CDR1 SGHAT and CDR2 FQNNGV. Trimming removed 0 bases at V and 0 bases at J, with 6 bases between. This CDR3 region has 15 residues. In DNA, the CDR3 is TGTGCCAGCAGCTTAGATCGGAGCTCTGGAAACACCATATATTTT. This gives the protein CASSLDRSSGNTIYF.

This chain connects TRBV28 to TRBJ2-1; perhaps TRBD2 as D (8 bases). From germline, CDR1 is MDHEN and CDR2 SYDVKM. V lost 5 bases, J lost 6 bases, and 26 bases lay in between. The length of the CDR3 is 18 residues. The DNA for the CDR3 is TGTGCCAGCAGTGAACAGGGGATGGGTAGCGGGGTCCCCAATGAGCAGTTCTTC. Protein sequence: CASSEQGMGSGVPNEQFF.

The table lists this clone with a count of one. An end of the junction does not agree with germline; a read error may underlie this. Other DNA sequences in the same sample also yield this CDR3. The chain combines TRBV7-7 with TRBJ2-5; tentatively, D is TRBD1 (6 bases). The CDR3 totals 14 residues. Germline CDR1 and CDR2: SSHAT and FNYEAQ (reference sequence). The CDR3 DNA follows: TGCGCCAGCAGCTTAGGACGGACAGTAGGGACCCAGTACTTC. Its protein product is CASSLGRTVGTQYF. The whole variable domain, remainder taken from reference TRBV7-7 and TRBJ2-5, is GAGVSQSPRYKVTKRGQDVTLRCDPISSHATLYWYQQALGQGPEFLTYFNYEAQPDKSGLPSDRFSAERPEGSISTLTIQRTEQRDSAMYRCASSLGRTVGTQYFGPGTRLLVL.

The chain employs TRBV2 and TRBJ1-2; D perhaps matches TRBD1 (5 bases). This CDR3 has 14 residues. The germline V gene has CDR1 SNHLY and CDR2 FYNNEI. Between the trimmed V and J ends, which lost 3 bases and 6 bases, there was a span of 14 bases. The CDR3, as DNA: TGTGCCAGCAGTGATTTTACAGGAATGGATGGCTACACCTTC. It specifies CASSDFTGMDGYTF.

V gene TRBV7-9 combines with J gene TRBJ2-1, with 8 bases aligning to TRBD1. Germline V gene data show CDR1 as SEHNR and CDR2 as FQNEAQ (reference sequence). This CDR3 comprises 12 residues. V dropped 7 bases and J dropped 5; count of bases not matched to a gene: 1. CDR3 DNA: TGTGCCAGCAACAGGGGGGACAATGAGCAGTTCTTC. This translates into CASNRGDNEQFF. Full variable domain (missing parts from reference TRBV7-9 and TRBJ2-1): DTGVSQNPRHKITKRGQNVTFRCDPISEHNRLYWYRQTLGQGPEFLTYFQNEAQLEKSRLLSDRFSAERPKGSFSTLEIQRTEQGDSAMYLCASNRGDNEQFFGPGTRLTVL.